This TCR beta chain was recovered during a study of CD8 T cells in Susac syndrome. TCR beta sequences were obtained from blood CD8+ and CD4+ T cells. TEMRA cells were FACS-enriched, with CD8+ and CD4+ T cells isolated negatively. Regarding this clonotype: Antigen unknown.

Study results and limitations: That the number of individuals in its TCR sequencing and HLA analysis was relatively small was acknowledged by the study.

RNA was extracted with the RNeasy kit, and a quantity of about 0.5 to 1 ug was reverse transcribed using random hexamers. Amplification of TCR beta CDR3 across 54 Vbeta and 13 Jbeta was performed with immunoSEQ multiplex PCR. TCRdb fed the immunoSEQ multiplex PCR reads into MiXCR, producing one record per CDR3 protein. The sample has around 170,000 distinct CDR3 sequences, around 90% seen once. The receptor was derived from a human donor in good health. The material sequenced was CD4+ T cells from PBMCs.

The CDR3 sequence: CASSQGQGEGYTF. The CDR3 bases are TGTGCCAGCAGCCAGGGACAGGGGGAGGGCTACACCTTC. This chain uses TRBV7-3 with TRBJ1-2; TRBD1 agrees at 11 bases. CDR3 length: 13 amino acids. Unmatched junction bases numbered 4, after V lost 5 bases and J lost 8 bases. Germline CDR1 is SGHTA and CDR2 is FQGTGA.